The clone carrying this T cell receptor (beta chain) appeared once. Germline loops: CDR1 SGHKS, CDR2 YYEKEE (reference sequence). Trimming stripped 4 bases from V and 3 bases from J, with 17 bases between. This CDR3 is 15 amino acids long. This record belongs to a study of technical replicates of blood from a few donors. This table comes from immunoSEQ multiplex PCR, and its TCRdb copy is limited to in-frame clones, with some not included. The table has about 58,000 clones, 90% to 95% seen once. The sequenced material came from PBMCs. This TCR was sampled from a human donor in good health. Some clones in this sample may be carry-over from other donors' samples. This chain connects TRBV5-5 to TRBJ2-7, with a weak D call TRBD1 (5 bases). The CDR3 DNA sequence: TGTGCCAGCAGCGCGGACAAGGGAACGTTCTACGAGCAGTACTTC. This translates into CASSADKGTFYEQYF.